The entry that follows covers one T cell receptor (beta chain) sequence. This clonotype has more than one count but fewer than ten. What this receptor recognizes is not known. One base away there is no much larger clone; base qualities are not given. Libraries were constructed by 5' RACE. Four rounds of PCR, run with the SP2 primer together with nested alpha and beta constant region primers, were used to amplify the ligated cDNA. TCR RNA was reverse transcribed with SuperScript IV using alpha and beta constant region primers for the blood and skin samples. An oligonucleotide carrying the Illumina SP2 primer and a UMI was ligated to the 3' end of the cDNA by means of T4 RNA ligase 1. To prevent hairpin formation, the 12-nucleotide UMI was made up of two random hexamers with an eight-base spacer between them. TCR alpha and beta chain libraries were processed separately from the second PCR onward, with dual indexing for multiplexing. After pooling, the indexed libraries were analyzed by capillary electrophoresis and sequenced on either an Illumina MiSeq or NextSeq. Libraries were spiked with PhiX DNA at about 5-8% so that base diversity was increased and cluster recognition was improved. The authors' pipeline ran thus. UMIs were extracted from read 2 by Demultiplexor and combined with the TCR sequence from read 1, and reads were split according to sample indices. Decombinator identified V and J genes and V-J junctions, assigning each TCR a five-part identifier including V and J deletions. UMIs were used by Collapsinator to correct sequencing errors and PCR amplification heterogeneity, so that a UMI-based abundance was obtained for each TCR. CDR3Translator converted identifiers to nucleotide sequence, translated to amino acids, and extracted CDR3 regions using terminal motifs. Error-corrected alpha and beta TCR counts from blood and skin were compared after normalization to input RNA amount. TCRdb cleaned the public reads at Q25 with fastp, built clones with MiXCR and kept in-frame beta chains. When rows share a CDR3 protein, they turn into one entry using the most common DNA and genes. TCRdb assigned the V and J calls; the authors' analysis was not used. The sample includes more than 55,000 distinct CDR3 sequences, with 6% to 8% observed a single time. The ten largest make up around 9.8% of the sample.

This sample was taken from a study of naive and memory T cell subsets (dated 2017 in TCRdb). Describing the broader study: The figure summarizing these samples reported some 10 blood donors, 7 tuberculin skin test biopsies and 3 saline control biopsies. PCR2 was typically performed as a SYBR Green qPCR that was stopped at a set threshold, although end-point PCR (around 6 cycles) could be used instead for low-input samples.

Germline trimming: 2 bases from V, 7 bases from J; junction bases outside gene matches: 5. The CDR3, cysteine through phenylalanine, is 14 amino acids long. CDR3 DNA is the only sequence kept; it has 42 bases, read in frame from the first base. CDR1 MDHEN and CDR2 SYDVKM were looked up in the germline V gene. The study reported a robust and sensitive protocol to amplify, sequence and analyze TCRs, based on 3' ligation of a UMI-containing oligonucleotide to TCR cDNA. Whole blood analysis involved drawing 2 to 3 ml of peripheral blood from adult healthy volunteers into Tempus tubes and then extracting RNA following the manufacturer's instructions. Total RNA, without cell sorting, was DNase treated with RQ1 DNase before reverse transcription, targeting about 1 to 1,100 ng input. Libraries were prepared from skin biopsies and whole blood to test how robust the pipeline was in samples where T cells are a minority population.

The investigation overall reported the following: The RNA-based method was acknowledged to be potentially sensitive to changes in TCR transcripts with T cell activation and differentiation.

The source of this sequence is a female donor in good health. The rearranged chain carries TRBV28 and TRBJ2-3, and TRBD1 matches 8 of the central bases. The CDR3: CASSLPGGKNTQYF. The nucleotide sequence is TGTGCCAGCAGTTTACCAGGGGGCAAAAATACGCAGTATTTT.